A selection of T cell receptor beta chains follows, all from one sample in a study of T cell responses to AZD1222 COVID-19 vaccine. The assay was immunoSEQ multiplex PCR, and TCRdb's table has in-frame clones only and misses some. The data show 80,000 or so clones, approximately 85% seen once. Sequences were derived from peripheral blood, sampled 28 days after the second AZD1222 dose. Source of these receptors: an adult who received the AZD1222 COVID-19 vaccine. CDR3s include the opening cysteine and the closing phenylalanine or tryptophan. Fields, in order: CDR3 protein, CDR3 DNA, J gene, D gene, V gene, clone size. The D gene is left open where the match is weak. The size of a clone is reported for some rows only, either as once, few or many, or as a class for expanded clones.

CASSLRIWGAGQGDSPLHF TGTGCCAGCAGCTTAAGAATTTGGGGGGCCGGACAGGGAGATTCACCCCTCCACTTT TRBJ1-6 TRBD1 TRBV7-2 .
CATSEDSFTEAFF TGTGCCACCAGTGAGGACAGTTTTACTGAAGCTTTCTTT TRBJ1-1 . TRBV24-1 .
CASSKNQETQYF TGTGCCAGCAGCAAAAACCAAGAGACCCAGTACTTC TRBJ2-5 . TRBV2 .
CASSPMTSGGANTGELFF TGCGCCAGCAGCCCGATGACTAGCGGGGGGGCGAACACCGGGGAGCTGTTTTTT TRBJ2-2 TRBD2 TRBV5-1 .
CASSLLLRTEQFF TGTGCCAGCAGCTTACTTCTGCGGACAGAGCAGTTCTTC TRBJ2-1 . TRBV7-2 .
CSVECSDSYNEQFF TGCAGCGTTGAATGTAGCGACTCCTACAATGAGCAGTTCTTC TRBJ2-1 . TRBV29-1 .
CASGETGGTDTQYF TGCGCCAGCGGAGAAACAGGTGGGACAGATACGCAGTATTTT TRBJ2-3 . TRBV5-1 .
CATSRGATNEKLFF TGTGCCACCAGCCGAGGGGCAACTAATGAAAAACTGTTTTTT TRBJ1-4 . TRBV15 .
CASSDTGDRRAEAFF TGTGCCAGCAGCGACACGGGGGACAGGCGGGCTGAAGCTTTCTTT TRBJ1-1 TRBD1 TRBV9 .
CASSFSGTGYGEQYF TGTGCCAGCAGTTTCTCTGGGACAGGGTATGGCGAGCAGTACTTC TRBJ2-7 TRBD1 TRBV28 .
CASSPLMTLGAAGYTF TGTGCCAGCTCACCCCTGATGACACTCGGGGCCGCTGGCTACACCTTC TRBJ1-2 . TRBV18 .
CASSESLLDEQYF TGCGCCAGCAGTGAGTCGCTTCTAGACGAGCAGTACTTC TRBJ2-7 . TRBV10-1 .
CASSSRGTDYGYTF TGTGCCAGCAGCTCCAGAGGGACAGACTATGGCTACACCTTC TRBJ1-2 TRBD1 TRBV7-9 many
CASSQTPRTDSYEQYF TGCGCCAGCAGCCAAACCCCCCGGACAGACTCCTACGAGCAGTACTTC TRBJ2-7 . TRBV4-1 .
CSVEDRLLGGDTEAFF TGCAGCGTTGAAGATCGACTCCTGGGAGGGGACACTGAAGCTTTCTTT TRBJ1-1 . TRBV29-1 .
CASSYSKGGGETQYF TGTGCCAGCAGTTACTCGAAAGGAGGGGGAGAGACCCAGTACTTC TRBJ2-5 . TRBV6-2/TRBV6-3 .
CASSPDRIGNTIYF TGTGCCAGCTCACCGGACAGGATTGGAAACACCATATATTTT TRBJ1-3 TRBD1 TRBV18 .
CASSSPLGIGFNEQFF TGTGCCAGCAGCTCCCCTTTGGGTATTGGGTTCAATGAGCAGTTCTTC TRBJ2-1 . TRBV11-2 .
CASSEQGISYNEQFF TGTGCCAGCTCAGAACAGGGGATCTCCTACAATGAGCAGTTCTTC TRBJ2-1 TRBD1 TRBV3-1/TRBV3-2 .
CASRSVGGQTNQPQHF TGTGCCAGCAGGTCCGTAGGGGGACAGACCAATCAGCCCCAGCATTTT TRBJ1-5 TRBD1 TRBV5-4 once
CASSLEVNNEQFF TGTGCCAGCAGCTTAGAGGTTAACAATGAGCAGTTCTTC TRBJ2-1 . TRBV11-3 .
CAISESEGGDTQYF TGTGCCATCAGTGAGTCGGAGGGGGGGGATACGCAGTATTTT TRBJ2-3 . TRBV10-3 .